A single sample gave rise to the 30 T cell receptor beta chains below, sequenced in a study of cytomegalovirus exposure and HLA in healthy donors. Clones were sequenced by immunoSEQ multiplex PCR, and TCRdb holds only the in-frame ones, with some missing. The sample consists of about 240,000 clones, approximately 83% of them appearing once. The sequencing sample was made of PBMCs. The receptors come from a woman in her thirties in good health and CMV-seropositive.

The chain has TRBV13 and TRBJ1-1; TRBD1 agrees at 8 bases. There are 16 residues in the CDR3. With V trimmed by 0 bases and J by 1 base, 4 bases remained unmatched. Germline CDR1 is PRHDT and CDR2 is FYEKMQ (reference sequence). The DNA of the CDR3 is TGTGCCAGCAGCTTAGGTCCCGGGACAGGGAACACTGAAGCTTTCTTT. Amino acids: CASSLGPGTGNTEAFF.

The CDR3 loop is CASSLAVRDYEQYF. Written as DNA, the CDR3 is TGTGCCAGCAGCTTAGCGGTCAGGGACTACGAGCAGTACTTC. The chain links TRBV7-8 to TRBJ2-7; maybe TRBD1 (5 bases). The CDR3 covers 14 residues. The germline V gene has CDR1 SGHVS and CDR2 FQNEAQ. Trimming took off 0 bases at V and 3 bases at J, with 9 bases between the two ends.

This rearrangement joins TRBV11-2 to TRBJ1-3; a possible D gene is TRBD1 (6 bases). Germline values: CDR1 SGHAT, CDR2 FQNNGV. This CDR3 contains 16 residues. With 1 base removed from V and 0 bases from J, the gap between germline ends came to 10 bases. CDR3 sequence (DNA): TGTGCCAGCAGCTTAGTTACAGGGCTCTCTGGAAACACCATATATTTT. Protein: CASSLVTGLSGNTIYF. Full variable domain (outside the CDR3, taken from reference TRBV11-2 and TRBJ1-3): EAGVAQSPRYKIIEKRQSVAFWCNPISGHATLYWYQQILGQGPKLLIQFQNNGVVDDSQLPKDRFSAERLKGVDSTLKIQPAKLEDSAVYLCASSLVTGLSGNTIYFGEGSWLTVV.

The V and J genes are TRBV5-1 and TRBJ1-4, with D tentatively TRBD1 (5 bases). Trimming took 0 bases from V and 5 from J, leaving 14 bases between them. Looked up from germline, CDR1 is SGHRS and CDR2 is YFSETQ. The CDR3 consists of 16 residues. CDR3 protein: CASSLDSQGENEKLFF. The CDR3 DNA follows: TGCGCCAGCAGCTTGGATTCGCAGGGCGAAAATGAAAAACTGTTTTTT.

V gene TRBV27 combines with J gene TRBJ2-7; 12 positions match TRBD2. The length of the CDR3 is 16 residues. In germline, CDR1 is MNHEY, CDR2 SMNVEV (reference sequence). Trimming took 5 bases from V and 2 from J; bases not matched to a gene: 7. CDR3 loop: CASSPQTSGSPYEQYF. CDR3 sequence (DNA): TGTGCCAGCAGTCCGCAGACTAGCGGGAGTCCCTACGAGCAGTACTTC.

This sequence joins TRBV29-1 and TRBJ1-2; weak D call: TRBD1 (5 bases). The V gene's germline CDR1 is SQVTM and CDR2 ANQGSEA. This CDR3 is 12 amino acids long. Trimming pared 4 bases from V and 4 bases from J, leaving 10 bases between. The CDR3 DNA reads TGCAGCGTTGGTCGGGGGATCTATGGCTACACCTTC. Translated, it gives CSVGRGIYGYTF.

The chain employs TRBV28 and TRBJ2-5; 9 bases agree with TRBD1. V gave up 2 bases and J gave up 5 bases; unmatched junction bases: 6. The CDR3 extends over 15 amino acids. CDR1 and CDR2 from the germline V gene are MDHEN and SYDVKM. The CDR3 sequence: CASSLPTGGGETQYF. The CDR3 DNA sequence: TGTGCCAGCAGTTTACCCACAGGGGGCGGTGAGACCCAGTACTTC.

V usage is TRBV25-1 and J usage is TRBJ2-3, with a weak D call TRBD2 (6 bases). The V and J ends lost 1 base and 2 bases respectively, with 10 bases between them. CDR1 and CDR2 (germline): MGHDK, SYGVNS. The CDR3 loop spans 15 amino acids. The DNA for the CDR3 is TGTGCCAGCAGTGAATCTGCGGGGTTCACAGATACGCAGTATTTT. Protein sequence: CASSESAGFTDTQYF.

The chain has TRBV29-1 and TRBJ2-7, with 9 bases matching TRBD2. CDR3 size: 15 residues. V shed 5 bases, J shed 1 base, and the junction held 9 bases outside the gene matches. Germline assignment: CDR1 SQVTM and CDR2 ANQGSEA. CDR3 DNA: TGCAGCGTTCGGATACCGGGACTAGCTTCCTACGAGCAGTACTTC. Residues: CSVRIPGLASYEQYF.

V gene TRBV28 combines with J gene TRBJ2-7; 15 bases are a match to TRBD2. After removal of 5 bases from V and 2 bases from J, the junction contained 10 bases not matched to a gene. Germline V lookup: CDR1 MDHEN, CDR2 SYDVKM. The CDR3 consists of 18 residues. The CDR3 sequence is CASSPGGTSGRRPYEQYF. In DNA, the CDR3 is TGTGCCAGCAGTCCTGGGGGGACTAGCGGGAGGCGCCCCTACGAGCAGTACTTC.

The sample holds one count of this clone. The V gene is TRBV30, the J gene TRBJ2-3; the D gene is possibly TRBD1 (5 bases). CDR3 length equals 11 residues. Trimming cost V 3 bases and J 8 bases, with 9 bases left between them. CDR1 is GTSNPN, CDR2 SVGIG, per germline (reference sequence). CDR3 nucleotides: TGTGCCTGGAGAGGGGAAATTACGCAGTATTTT. This encodes CAWRGEITQYF.

The genes are TRBV30 and TRBJ1-5; 11 nucleotides agree with TRBD1. There are 16 residues in the CDR3. V shed 2 bases and J 6 bases; nucleotides not matched to a gene: 9. Germline V gene sequence: CDR1 GTSNPN, CDR2 SVGIG (reference sequence). CDR3 protein: CAWSTGGQGESQPQHF. DNA of the CDR3: TGTGCCTGGAGTACAGGGGGACAGGGGGAGAGTCAGCCCCAGCATTTT.

This rearrangement joins TRBV19 to TRBJ2-7; D is possibly TRBD2 (6 bases). Germline V gene data show CDR1 as LNHDA and CDR2 as SQIVND (reference sequence). CDR3 size: 15 residues. Trimming removed 6 bases at V and 2 bases at J, with 17 bases between. CDR3 nucleotide sequence: TGTGCCAGTAGCCCAAGTGGGACTGCTGCCTACGAGCAGTACTTC. This translates into CASSPSGTAAYEQYF.

This chain links TRBV7-2 with TRBJ2-1; possible D gene TRBD2, 5 bases. CDR1 is SGHTA, CDR2 FQGNSA, per germline. Trimming removed 7 bases at V and 0 bases at J, with 13 bases between. The CDR3 loop spans 15 amino acids. The CDR3 loop reads CASKEVRSSYNEQFF. The CDR3 nucleotides are TGTGCCAGCAAGGAGGTACGAAGCTCCTACAATGAGCAGTTCTTC.

This chain links TRBV6-1 with TRBJ2-5, with D maybe TRBD2 (5 bases). The CDR3 runs to 15 residues. Germline values: CDR1 MNHNS, CDR2 SASEGT. V was cut by 2 bases and J by 1 base, with 11 bases left in between. CDR3 sequence (DNA): TGTGCCAGCAGTGAACCCGGGGTAGCCCAAGAGACCCAGTACTTC. Encoded protein: CASSEPGVAQETQYF.

J is TRBJ1-5 and V is TRBV19, with 8 nucleotides matching TRBD1. The length of the CDR3 is 16 residues. The V gene's germline CDR1 is LNHDA and CDR2 SQIVND (reference sequence). The trim removed 6 bases at V and 2 bases at J, leaving 9 bases unmatched. The CDR3 loop is CASSYYGQGGNQPQHF. CDR3 coding DNA: TGTGCCAGTAGCTATTATGGACAGGGCGGCAATCAGCCCCAGCATTTT.

The CDR3 loop is CASSLVYYGNDEQYF. Written as DNA, the CDR3 is TGTGCCAGCAGCTTAGTTTACTACGGGAACGACGAGCAGTACTTC. The chain combines TRBV11-3 with TRBJ2-7; possible D gene TRBD2, 5 bases. CDR1 is SGHNT, CDR2 YENEEA, per germline. The CDR3 runs 15 residues. V dropped 1 base and J dropped 5 bases, with 15 bases sitting between them. The full variable domain, completed using reference TRBV11-3 and TRBJ2-7, is EAGVVQSPRYKIIEKKQPVAFWCNPISGHNTLYWYLQNLGQGPELLIRYENEEAVDDSQLPKDRFSAERLKGVDSTLKIQPAELGDSAVYLCASSLVYYGNDEQYFGPGTRLTVT.

This clone has just one count. This CDR3 reads CSVPGQGVVAGGYTF. The CDR3 nucleotides are TGCAGCGTTCCGGGACAGGGGGTCGTAGCGGGTGGCTACACCTTC. This sequence joins TRBV29-1 and TRBJ1-2; TRBD1 aligns across 11 bases. With V trimmed by 5 bases and J by 7 bases, 12 bases remained unmatched. The CDR3 consists of 15 residues. Per germline, CDR1 SQVTM and CDR2 ANQGSEA.

This clone was seen once. J is TRBJ1-1 and V is TRBV9, with 7 bases lining up with TRBD1. This CDR3 region has 12 residues. Looked up from germline, CDR1 is SGDLS and CDR2 is YYNGEE. V gave up 5 bases and J gave up 10 bases; unmatched junction bases: 8. CDR3 protein: CASRREEGAAFF. CDR3 sequence (DNA): TGTGCCAGCAGGAGAGAGGAGGGGGCAGCTTTCTTT.

The chain joins TRBV5-5 to TRBJ1-1; perhaps TRBD1 as D (6 bases). Per germline, CDR1 SGHKS and CDR2 YYEKEE (reference sequence). Trimming shortened V by 4 bases and J by 7 bases, and 11 bases separated the two germline ends. This CDR3 region has 12 residues. The CDR3 coding sequence is TGTGCCAGCAGCGCTGGACAGATTGAAGCTTTCTTT. Translated, it gives CASSAGQIEAFF.

This chain uses TRBV5-1 with TRBJ2-7; 14 bases line up with TRBD2. V lost 5 bases and J lost 3; bases outside the gene matches: 1. The CDR3 runs 14 residues. Per germline, CDR1 SGHRS and CDR2 YFSETQ. The chain's CDR3 is CASRGLAGDYEQYF. CDR3 sequence (DNA): TGCGCCAGCAGGGGACTAGCGGGAGACTACGAGCAGTACTTC.

The chain links TRBV23-1 to TRBJ2-7; 7 positions agree with TRBD1. TRBV23-1 belongs to the ORF category, with a function that is uncertain. The CDR3 extends over 15 amino acids. J gave up 5 bases and V 3 bases, and 10 bases lay outside the gene matches. The CDR3 here is CASSQPKGTGDEQYF. The CDR3 coding sequence is TGCGCCAGCAGTCAGCCTAAGGGCACAGGGGACGAGCAGTACTTC.

This rearrangement joins TRBV19 to TRBJ2-3; perhaps TRBD2 as D (5 bases). The CDR3 contains 14 residues. Germline V CDR1 and CDR2: LNHDA, SQIVND (reference sequence). Trimming left V 1 base short and J 1 base short, with 6 bases between. The CDR3 DNA follows: TGTGCCAGTAGTATAGGTAGCGGCACAGATACGCAGTATTTT. It codes for CASSIGSGTDTQYF.

The chain has TRBV30 and TRBJ2-7; D might be TRBD2 (5 bases). Germline V gene lookup returns CDR1 GTSNPN and CDR2 SVGIG (reference sequence). V lost 3 bases, J lost 2 bases, and 14 bases lay in between. CDR3 size: 14 residues. This CDR3 reads CAWSRTGWTYEQYF. CDR3 DNA sequence: TGTGCCTGGAGCAGGACGGGATGGACCTACGAGCAGTACTTC.

The chain links TRBV10-2 to TRBJ2-1; possibly TRBD2 for D (6 bases). The V and J ends lost 8 bases and 4 bases respectively, with 18 bases between them. CDR3 length: 15 residues. Germline V gene sequence: CDR1 WSHSY, CDR2 SAAADI. The CDR3 sequence: CASDGGLLPYNEQFF. In nucleotides, the CDR3 is TGCGCCAGCGACGGGGGACTCCTCCCTTACAATGAGCAGTTCTTC.

This clone occurred once. The chain has TRBV7-9 and TRBJ2-3; 12 nucleotides match TRBD2. The germline gives CDR1 SEHNR, CDR2 FQNEAQ (reference sequence). The CDR3 consists of 16 residues. Losses at the gene ends were 5 bases for V and 6 bases for J; bases not matched to a gene: 9. CDR3 in DNA: TGTGCCAGCAGCCCCCAGACTAGCGGGAGAACTGATACGCAGTATTTT. It specifies CASSPQTSGRTDTQYF.

The chain joins TRBV6-5 to TRBJ2-7, with TRBD1 matching over 7 bases. The CDR3 is 15 amino acids. V shed 2 bases and J 4 bases; nucleotides not matched to a gene: 8. Germline CDR1 reads MNHEY; CDR2 reads SVGAGI. The CDR3 region has the DNA TGTGCCAGCAGTTACCGGGACAGCAATTTATACGAGCAGTACTTC. Its translation is CASSYRDSNLYEQYF.

This chain joins TRBV11-3 and TRBJ2-1; D is perhaps TRBD2 (5 bases). Germline V gives CDR1 SGHNT, CDR2 YENEEA. The CDR3 runs to 15 residues. V was clipped by 0 bases and J by 5 bases, with 11 bases between them. CDR3 bases: TGTGCCAGCAGCTTAGATGGACCGCGGGACAATGAGCAGTTCTTC. Amino acid sequence: CASSLDGPRDNEQFF.

The rearrangement links TRBV5-1 to TRBJ1-1, with 10 nucleotides matching TRBD1. The germline V gene has CDR1 SGHRS and CDR2 YFSETQ. The CDR3 covers 15 residues. Trimming at V came to 7 bases and at J to 4 bases, leaving 10 bases not matched to a gene. This CDR3 is CASDPGTGVVTEAFF. The CDR3 region has the DNA TGCGCCAGCGACCCCGGGACAGGGGTTGTCACTGAAGCTTTCTTT. Filled out from reference TRBV5-1 and TRBJ1-1, the complete variable domain reads KAGVTQTPRYLIKTRGQQVTLSCSPISGHRSVSWYQQTPGQGLQFLFEYFSETQRNKGNFPGRFSGRQFSNSRSEMNVSTLELGDSALYLCASDPGTGVVTEAFFGQGTRLTVV.

The chain is built from TRBV5-6 and TRBJ2-5, with TRBD1 matching 9 bases. The length of the CDR3 is 15 residues. CDR1 and CDR2 (germline): SGHDT, YYEEEE. The V segment lost 4 bases and the J segment 2 bases; nucleotides outside the gene matches: 6. CDR3 sequence: CASSPGTGLQETQYF. In DNA form, the CDR3 reads TGTGCCAGCAGCCCCGGGACAGGGCTACAAGAGACCCAGTACTTC.